The entry below describes one T cell receptor (beta chain). The CDR3 length is 13 residues. Looked up from germline, CDR1 is MGHRA and CDR2 is YSYEKL. V lost 4 bases and J 2 bases, leaving 6 bases between the germline ends. The source of the sample is a study of blood T cell repertoires in COVID-19. Looking at the study overall: There were acute and convalescent COVID-19 samples, and they came from the United States, Italy and Spain.

How the authors handled the data: Estimates of nucleated cell counts were drawn from the amplification of reference gene primers. Repertoires were generated with immunoSEQ multiplex PCR, while TCRdb's copy carries only in-frame clones and drops some. Clone size and the V and J calls come from that table; the DNA yielded D and trimming. This table holds 110,000 to 150,000 clones, roughly 80% found once. The sequencing sample was made of peripheral blood. This chain links TRBV4-1 with TRBJ2-1; TRBD2 is a possible D gene (5 bases). The source of this sequence is a human donor in a cohort sampled during active COVID-19. The CDR3 DNA reads TGCGCCAGCAGCCGGACTCCCTACAATGAGCAGTTCTTC. The encoded protein is CASSRTPYNEQFF.